Below, 21 T cell receptor beta chains from the same sample are listed, as sequenced in a study of breast tumors, draining lymph nodes, adjacent tissues. Axillary draining lymph nodes of breast cancer patients supplied the node samples. TCRdb redid the calling of the multiplex PCR reads with MiXCR, one entry per CDR3 protein. The sample yields under 250,000 distinct CDR3 sequences, 32% seen once. Sequences were obtained from axillary lymph node tissue. Receptors were obtained from a female donor with breast cancer. Some clones in this sample may be carry-over from other donors' samples.

V and J are TRBV6-2 or TRBV6-3 and TRBJ1-5; D unresolved. Deletions cut 0 bases from V and 0 bases from J, with 12 bases between. Germline V gene sequence: CDR1 MNHEY, CDR2 SVGEGT. The CDR3 sequence is 17 residues long. The CDR3 is CASSYSGSAYSNQPQHF. The CDR3 DNA follows: TGTGCCAGCAGTTACTCGGGTTCGGCGTATAGCAATCAGCCCCAGCATTTT.

This clonotype was recorded at least ten times. The chain has TRBV6-2 or TRBV6-3 and TRBJ1-4, with D uncertain. The germline CDR1 and CDR2 sequences are MNHEY and SVGEGT. CDR3 length: 15 residues. Deletions cut 0 bases from V and 5 bases from J, with 10 bases between. The CDR3 DNA is TGTGCCAGCAGTTACTCACGGACGAAGAATGAAAAACTGTTTTTT. Its translation: CASSYSRTKNEKLFF.

Note on this clonotype: One junction end does not reproduce the germline sequence, and a read error may be involved. The chain uses TRBV9 and TRBJ2-2; D assignment may be TRBD1 or TRBD2 (5 bases each). The CDR3 runs to 16 residues. Germline-derived CDR1 and CDR2 are SGDLS and YYNGEE. CDR3 protein: CASSVRQYQNVGEPFF. The CDR3 region has the DNA TGTGCCAGCAGCGTTCGACAGTACCAAAACGTCGGGGAGCCGTTTTTT.

This clonotype was seen ten or more times. V is TRBV12-3 or TRBV12-4 and J is TRBJ2-1; the match to TRBD2 covers 9 bases. The CDR3 sequence is 15 residues long. V was pared by 4 bases and J by 7 bases, with 8 bases of the junction left unmatched. Here the CDR3 reads CASSSGGRAGNEQFF. In DNA, the CDR3 is TGTGCCAGCAGTTCCGGCGGGAGGGCCGGGAATGAGCAGTTCTTC.

The chain combines TRBV20-1 with TRBJ1-1, with D perhaps matching TRBD1 (6 bases). The CDR3 is 14 residues long. V was trimmed by 6 bases and J by 0 bases, leaving 14 bases between them. Germline assignment: CDR1 DFQATT and CDR2 SNEGSKA (reference sequence). CDR3: CSASGGHMNTEAFF. The CDR3 region has the DNA TGCAGTGCCAGTGGGGGCCACATGAACACTGAAGCTTTCTTT.

Points on this clonotype: The conserved closing phenylalanine or tryptophan is absent in this CDR3, likely reflecting a read error. The chain carries TRBV7-2 and TRBJ1-3; no clear D. Germline V gene lookup returns CDR1 SGHTA and CDR2 FQGNSA. Trimming took off 2 bases at V and 0 bases at J, with 5 bases between the two ends. There are 14 residues in the CDR3. CDR3 sequence (DNA): TGTGCCAGCAGCTTACAAACCTCTGGAAACACCATATATCAT. It specifies CASSLQTSGNTIYH.

This clonotype has a count of ten or more. The genes are TRBV7-8 and TRBJ2-7; the match to TRBD1 covers 7 bases. From germline, CDR1 is SGHVS and CDR2 FQNEAQ. CDR3 length: 16 residues. Trimming at V came to 3 bases and at J to 2 bases, leaving 10 bases not matched to a gene. CDR3 sequence: CASSFPRQGRAYEQYF. DNA for the CDR3: TGTGCCAGCAGCTTTCCTCGACAGGGTCGGGCCTACGAGCAGTACTTC.

This clonotype was counted many times. The V and J genes are TRBV4-3 and TRBJ2-2; D is unresolved. The V end lost 4 bases, the J end lost 1 base, and 7 bases lay between the germline ends. The CDR3 consists of 14 residues. Germline V lookup: CDR1 LGHNA, CDR2 YSLEER. The CDR3 DNA follows: TGCGCCAGCAGCCCCTCCGAGAACACCGGGGAGCTGTTTTTT. Translating gives CASSPSENTGELFF.

This clonotype came up many times. The chain links TRBV12-3 or TRBV12-4 to TRBJ2-3, with 8 bases lining up with TRBD2. Trimming at V came to 5 bases and at J to 4 bases, leaving 8 bases not matched to a gene. This CDR3 is 15 amino acids long. CDR3 in amino acids: CASSAKRELADTQYF. The CDR3 DNA is TGTGCCAGCAGTGCAAAGCGGGAGTTGGCAGATACGCAGTATTTT.

This clonotype was counted at least ten times. V is TRBV20-1 and J is TRBJ2-1; 8 bases agree with TRBD2. CDR3 length equals 14 residues. Germline CDR1 and CDR2: DFQATT and SNEGSKA (reference sequence). J gave up 8 bases and V 8 bases, and 14 bases lay outside the gene matches. This CDR3 reads CSSKTSAFLHEQFF. The CDR3 nucleotides read TGCAGTTCCAAGACTAGCGCCTTTTTGCATGAGCAGTTCTTC.

V usage is TRBV7-9 and J usage is TRBJ1-6; 8 bases map to TRBD1. Germline values: CDR1 SEHNR, CDR2 FQNEAQ (reference sequence). This CDR3 has 15 amino acids. The V and J ends lost 5 bases and 10 bases, in that order; junction bases with no gene match: 10. CDR3 sequence: CASSIPSGTGSPLHF. DNA for the CDR3: TGTGCCAGCAGCATACCCTCAGGGACAGGATCACCCCTCCACTTT.

This clonotype was seen many times. The rearrangement uses TRBV7-2 and TRBJ2-1; 7 bases are a match to TRBD2. Germline CDR1 reads SGHTA; CDR2 reads FQGNSA. The CDR3 loop spans 14 amino acids. After removal of 4 bases from V and 7 bases from J, the junction contained 7 bases not matched to a gene. The CDR3 reads CASSSAAGVNEQFF. CDR3 DNA: TGTGCCAGCAGCTCGGCGGCGGGAGTGAATGAGCAGTTCTTC.

This clonotype was counted once. A read error may be the cause here, since a much bigger clone is one base away. This sequence joins TRBV18 and TRBJ1-2, with 8 bases matching TRBD1. V dropped 4 bases and J dropped 6; count of bases not matched to a gene: 7. From germline, CDR1 is KGHSH and CDR2 LQKENI. This CDR3 region has 14 residues. The CDR3 region has the DNA TGTGCCAGCTCACTAGACAGGGGTCGGGATGGCTACACCTTC. Encoded protein: CASSLDRGRDGYTF.

This clonotype was observed many times. This chain uses TRBV19 with TRBJ2-7; 11 bases line up with TRBD2. J gave up 5 bases and V 7 bases, and 7 bases lay outside the gene matches. The germline V gene encodes CDR1 LNHDA and CDR2 SQIVND (reference sequence). The CDR3 loop spans 14 amino acids. In DNA, the CDR3 is TGTGCCAGTACCGGAGTAGCGGGAGGGAACGAGCAGTACTTC. Translation: CASTGVAGGNEQYF.

Ten or more counts support this clonotype. V is TRBV6-6 and J is TRBJ2-3; D is tentatively TRBD1 or TRBD2 (5 bases each). The CDR3 spans 17 residues. CDR1 and CDR2 (germline): MNHNY, SVGAGI (reference sequence). V lost 5 bases, J lost 4 bases, and 22 bases lay in between. CDR3 residues: CASSHPETGTQADTQYF. Written as DNA, the CDR3 is TGTGCCAGCAGTCACCCGGAGACCGGGACGCAGGCAGATACGCAGTATTTT.

On this clonotype: This may come from a read error, since a much larger clone is one base off. V and J are TRBV6-5 and TRBJ1-5; 9 nucleotides match TRBD1. This CDR3 has 15 amino acids. Germline V gene data show CDR1 as MNHEY and CDR2 as SVGAGI. V lost 6 bases to trimming and J lost 2 bases; unmatched junction nucleotides: 5. CDR3 protein: CASSPQGAGNQPQHF. CDR3 nucleotide sequence: TGTGCCAGCAGCCCACAGGGGGCGGGCAATCAGCCCCAGCATTTT.

This clonotype was seen many times. The gene calls are TRBV5-1 and TRBJ2-1, with TRBD2 matching over 15 bases. The length of the CDR3 is 17 residues. V lost 4 bases to trimming and J lost 6 bases; unmatched junction nucleotides: 8. Per the germline V gene, CDR1 is SGHRS and CDR2 is YFSETQ. CDR3 loop: CASSPGTSGRKVNEQFF. CDR3 in DNA: TGCGCCAGCAGCCCAGGGACTAGCGGGAGGAAGGTCAATGAGCAGTTCTTC.

In its sample, this clonotype was seen many times. This rearrangement joins TRBV13 to TRBJ2-1; the match to TRBD2 covers 9 bases. Trimming cost V 0 bases and J 7 bases; bases outside gene matches: 4. Germline lookup yields CDR1 PRHDT and CDR2 FYEKMQ (reference sequence). This CDR3 has 15 amino acids. The CDR3 DNA sequence: TGTGCCAGCAGCTTAGGCCCTAGCGGGACGAATGAGCAGTTCTTC. It yields the protein CASSLGPSGTNEQFF.

This clonotype showed up just a few times. This may come from a read error, since a much larger clone is one base off. This chain joins TRBV20-1 and TRBJ2-1; D gene uncertain. CDR1 is DFQATT and CDR2 is SNEGSKA in the germline V gene (reference sequence). This CDR3 spans 15 amino acids. This CDR3 is CSARDWDLSSNEQFF. CDR3 nucleotides: TGCAGTGCTAGAGATTGGGATCTATCCTCCAATGAGCAGTTCTTC.

This clonotype appeared a few times. CDR3 amino acids: CASSELTVPERAFF. As DNA, the CDR3 is TGTGCCAGCAGCGAATTAACGGTCCCTGAACGAGCTTTCTTT. The genes are TRBV12-1 and TRBJ1-1; the table's D call, TRBD1, was not checked against the DNA. TRBV12-1 constitutes a pseudogene. This CDR3 comprises 14 residues.

The CDR3 spells CSVPTSGPTGELFF. The CDR3, as DNA: TGCAGCGTTCCGACTAGCGGGCCAACCGGGGAGCTGTTTTTT. The chain joins TRBV29-1 to TRBJ2-2; the match to TRBD2 covers 10 bases. This CDR3 has 14 residues. V was clipped by 5 bases and J by 5 bases; unmatched bases: 5. CDR1 is SQVTM, CDR2 ANQGSEA, per germline.